The 7 T cell receptor beta chains in this list originate from one sample, sequenced in a study of blood T cell repertoires in COVID-19. TCRdb's copy holds only in-frame clones and misses some; the assay was immunoSEQ multiplex PCR. The repertoire holds tens of thousands of clones, with approximately 90% as singletons. The sample was peripheral blood. Receptors originate from a man aged 50-60 years in a cohort sampled during active COVID-19.

The chain recombines TRBV10-2 with TRBJ1-5; D remains unclear. The V gene's germline CDR1 is WSHSY and CDR2 SAAADI. V was trimmed by 3 bases and J by 5 bases, leaving 8 bases between them. The CDR3 loop spans 13 amino acids. This CDR3 reads CASSDRADQPQHF. The CDR3 bases are TGCGCCAGCAGTGATAGAGCGGATCAGCCCCAGCATTTT.

The CDR3 reads CASSEDAGGSVSEQFF. Here the CDR3 DNA reads TGTGCCAGCAGTGAAGACGCTGGCGGGAGTGTAAGTGAGCAGTTCTTC. V usage is TRBV6-1 and J usage is TRBJ2-1, with 7 bases identical to TRBD2. Looked up from germline, CDR1 is MNHNS and CDR2 is SASEGT. The CDR3 runs to 16 residues. The trim removed 1 base at V and 9 bases at J, leaving 12 bases unmatched.

The genes are TRBV2 and TRBJ2-3; 11 positions agree with TRBD1. The V gene's germline CDR1 is SNHLY and CDR2 FYNNEI. V shed 7 bases, J shed 2 bases, and the junction held 5 bases outside the gene matches. CDR3 length equals 15 residues. The CDR3 loop is CASKGTGGITDTQYF. CDR3 DNA: TGTGCCAGCAAGGGGACAGGGGGTATCACAGATACGCAGTATTTT.

This rearrangement joins TRBV7-6 to TRBJ2-7, with 7 bases that match TRBD2. Looked up from germline, CDR1 is SGHVS and CDR2 is FNYEAQ. The CDR3 has 14 amino acids. V was clipped by 3 bases and J by 2 bases; unmatched bases: 4. Written as DNA, the CDR3 is TGTGCCAGCAGCTTGGGCGGGACTACCTACGAGCAGTACTTC. This translates into CASSLGGTTYEQYF.

The V gene is TRBV12-3 or TRBV12-4, the J gene TRBJ1-1; 7 nucleotides match TRBD1. Trimming at V came to 6 bases and at J to 3 bases, leaving 4 bases not matched to a gene. This CDR3 contains 13 residues. CDR3 DNA sequence: TGTGCCAGCAGCCAGGGGGGCTACACTGAAGCTTTCTTT. Residues: CASSQGGYTEAFF.

The rearrangement uses TRBV19 and TRBJ1-2, with no clear D. The ends were cut back, 0 bases at V and 5 bases at J, with 4 bases in the middle. The CDR3 is made up of 12 amino acids. Germline V lookup: CDR1 LNHDA, CDR2 SQIVND (reference sequence). The chain's CDR3 is CASSIDYYGYTF. CDR3 bases: TGTGCCAGTAGTATAGACTATTATGGCTACACCTTC.

The V gene is TRBV19, the J gene TRBJ1-1; D uncertain. Germline V gene data show CDR1 as LNHDA and CDR2 as SQIVND (reference sequence). The germline V and J ends were trimmed by 5 bases and 11 bases, with 12 bases remaining between them. The CDR3 covers 11 residues. CDR3 sequence reads: CASSRRADAFF. The CDR3 DNA reads as TGTGCCAGTAGTCGGAGGGCAGACGCTTTCTTT.